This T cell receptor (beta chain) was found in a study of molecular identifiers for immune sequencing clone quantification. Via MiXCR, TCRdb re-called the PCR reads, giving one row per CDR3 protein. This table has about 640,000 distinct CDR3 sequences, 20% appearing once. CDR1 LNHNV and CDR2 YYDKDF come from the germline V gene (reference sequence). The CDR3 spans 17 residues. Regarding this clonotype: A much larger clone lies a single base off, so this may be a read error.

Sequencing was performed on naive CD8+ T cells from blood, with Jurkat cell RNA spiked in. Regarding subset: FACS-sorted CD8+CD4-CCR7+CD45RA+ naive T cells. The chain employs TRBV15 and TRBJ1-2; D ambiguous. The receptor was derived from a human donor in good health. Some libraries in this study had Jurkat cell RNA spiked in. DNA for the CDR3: TGTGCCATCAGCAGAGATCGAGGGCAGGAAAGGACCTATGGCTACACCTTC. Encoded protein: CAISRDRGQERTYGYTF. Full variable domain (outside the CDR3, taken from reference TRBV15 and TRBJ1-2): DAMVIQNPRYQVTQFGKPVTLSCSQTLNHNVMYWYQQKSSQAPKLLFHYYDKDFNNEADTPDNFQSRRPNTSFCFLDIRSPGLGDTAMYLCAISRDRGQERTYGYTFGSGTRLTVV.